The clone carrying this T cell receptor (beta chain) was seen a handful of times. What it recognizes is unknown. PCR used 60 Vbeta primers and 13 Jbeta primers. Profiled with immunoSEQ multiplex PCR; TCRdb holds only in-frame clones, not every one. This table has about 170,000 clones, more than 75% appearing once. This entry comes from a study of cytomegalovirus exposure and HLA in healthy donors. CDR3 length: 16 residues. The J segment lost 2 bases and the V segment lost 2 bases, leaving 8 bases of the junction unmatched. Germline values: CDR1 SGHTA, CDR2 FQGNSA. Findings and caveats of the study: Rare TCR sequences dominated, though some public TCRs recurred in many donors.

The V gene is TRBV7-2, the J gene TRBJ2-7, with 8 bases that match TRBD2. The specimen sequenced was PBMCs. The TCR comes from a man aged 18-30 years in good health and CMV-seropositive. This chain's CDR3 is CASSLTGGGSPYEQYF. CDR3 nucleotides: TGTGCCAGCAGCTTAACGGGCGGGGGGTCGCCCTACGAGCAGTACTTC.